What follows are 9 T cell receptor beta chains derived from one specimen sequenced in a study of control samples from healthy donors and cancer patients. The data were produced by immunoSEQ multiplex PCR, yet TCRdb's version contains in-frame clones alone and is incomplete. The sample includes about 150,000 clones, just under 95% of them seen just once. The specimen sequenced was PBMCs. These receptors were collected from a man aged 60 to 69 with colorectal cancer.

J is TRBJ2-5 and V is TRBV11-3; no firm D call. V lost 1 base and J 1 base, leaving 4 bases between the germline ends. This CDR3 spans 13 amino acids. Per germline, CDR1 SGHNT and CDR2 YENEEA. As DNA, the CDR3 is TGTGCCAGCAGCTTAGGGATCCAAGAGACCCAGTACTTC. Its translation: CASSLGIQETQYF.

The chain employs TRBV10-3 and TRBJ1-2; no clear D gene. Trimming cost V 8 bases and J 5 bases, with 12 bases left between them. CDR3 length: 12 residues. Germline CDR1 and CDR2: ENHRY and SYGVKD. CDR3 sequence (DNA): TGTGCCATCCGCGAGGGCGTATATGGCTACACCTTC. This encodes CAIREGVYGYTF.

The chain is built from TRBV2 and TRBJ2-1; TRBD2 matches at 14 bases. This CDR3 contains 17 residues. With 2 bases clipped from V and 9 bases from J, the junction kept 9 bases outside the gene matches. The germline CDR1 and CDR2 sequences are SNHLY and FYNNEI. The CDR3 loop is CASSERVTSGGAREQFF. DNA for the CDR3: TGTGCCAGCAGTGAAAGGGTGACTAGCGGGGGGGCGCGTGAGCAGTTCTTC.

The genes are TRBV11-2 and TRBJ2-7; 9 nucleotides align to TRBD1. V was pared by 9 bases and J by 3 bases, with 9 bases of the junction left unmatched. The CDR3 length is 14 residues. The V gene's germline CDR1 is SGHAT and CDR2 FQNNGV. CDR3 bases: TGTGCCAGTAGCCGGGACAGGGAGATCTACGAGCAGTACTTC. It is translated as CASSRDREIYEQYF.

V usage is TRBV3-1 (or the pseudogene TRBV3-2) and J usage is TRBJ1-4; D gene ambiguous. The germline gives CDR1 LGHDT, CDR2 YNNKEL (reference sequence). V was cut by 0 bases and J by 6 bases, with 14 bases left in between. This CDR3 comprises 16 residues. This CDR3 is CASSQDLGFLDEKLFF. The DNA for the CDR3 is TGTGCCAGCAGCCAAGATCTGGGGTTTCTAGATGAAAAACTGTTTTTT.

CDR3 coding DNA: TGTGCCAGCTCCCTCCGGACAGGGGCCGACACTGAAGCTTTCTTT. Amino acids: CASSLRTGADTEAFF. The chain has TRBV18 and TRBJ1-1; 9 nucleotides line up with TRBD1. The CDR3 length is 15 residues. The V and J ends lost 6 bases and 3 bases, in that order; junction bases with no gene match: 8. CDR1 is KGHSH, CDR2 LQKENI, per germline.

The gene calls are TRBV12-3 or TRBV12-4 and TRBJ2-7, with D unresolved. This CDR3 is 13 amino acids long. V dropped 5 bases and J dropped 3 bases, with 11 bases sitting between them. The CDR3 spells CASSPTFSYEQYF. CDR3 coding DNA: TGTGCCAGCAGTCCAACCTTTAGCTACGAGCAGTACTTC.

The rearrangement uses TRBV2 and TRBJ2-3; 9 positions match TRBD2. V trimming: 3 bases; J trimming: 6 bases; junction bases outside the gene matches: 10. There are 16 residues in the CDR3. The V gene's germline CDR1 is SNHLY and CDR2 FYNNEI. CDR3 amino acids: CASSEWVAGARDTQYF. The CDR3 DNA reads TGTGCCAGCAGTGAGTGGGTAGCGGGGGCGAGGGATACGCAGTATTTT. The complete variable domain, with remaining parts taken from reference TRBV2 and TRBJ2-3, reads EPEVTQTPSHQVTQMGQEVILRCVPISNHLYFYWYRQILGQKVEFLVSFYNNEISEKSEIFDDQFSVERPDGSNFTLKIRSTKLEDSAMYFCASSEWVAGARDTQYFGPGTRLTVL.

This rearrangement joins TRBV19 to TRBJ2-2; 7 nucleotides line up with TRBD2. Unmatched junction bases numbered 2, after V lost 1 base and J lost 3 bases. This CDR3 region has 15 residues. The germline CDR1 and CDR2 sequences are LNHDA and SQIVND (reference sequence). CDR3 protein: CASSIGLAYTGELFF. CDR3 nucleotides: TGTGCCAGTAGTATAGGACTAGCCTACACCGGGGAGCTGTTTTTT.